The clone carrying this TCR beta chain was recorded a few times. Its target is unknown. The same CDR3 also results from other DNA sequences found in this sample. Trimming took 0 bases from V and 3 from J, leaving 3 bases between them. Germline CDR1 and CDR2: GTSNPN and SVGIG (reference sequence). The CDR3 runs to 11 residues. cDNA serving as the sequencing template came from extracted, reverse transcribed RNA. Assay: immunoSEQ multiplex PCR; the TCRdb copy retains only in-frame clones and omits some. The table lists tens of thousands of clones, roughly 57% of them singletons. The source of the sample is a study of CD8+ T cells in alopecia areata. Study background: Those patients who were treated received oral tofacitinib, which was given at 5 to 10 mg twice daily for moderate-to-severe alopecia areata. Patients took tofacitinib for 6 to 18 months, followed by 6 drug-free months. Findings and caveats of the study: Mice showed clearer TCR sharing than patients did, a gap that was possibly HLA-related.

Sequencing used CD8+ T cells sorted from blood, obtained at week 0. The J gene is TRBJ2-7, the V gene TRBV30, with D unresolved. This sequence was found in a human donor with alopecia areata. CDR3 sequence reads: CAWSVSYEQYF. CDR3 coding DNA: TGTGCCTGGAGTGTGAGCTACGAGCAGTACTTC.